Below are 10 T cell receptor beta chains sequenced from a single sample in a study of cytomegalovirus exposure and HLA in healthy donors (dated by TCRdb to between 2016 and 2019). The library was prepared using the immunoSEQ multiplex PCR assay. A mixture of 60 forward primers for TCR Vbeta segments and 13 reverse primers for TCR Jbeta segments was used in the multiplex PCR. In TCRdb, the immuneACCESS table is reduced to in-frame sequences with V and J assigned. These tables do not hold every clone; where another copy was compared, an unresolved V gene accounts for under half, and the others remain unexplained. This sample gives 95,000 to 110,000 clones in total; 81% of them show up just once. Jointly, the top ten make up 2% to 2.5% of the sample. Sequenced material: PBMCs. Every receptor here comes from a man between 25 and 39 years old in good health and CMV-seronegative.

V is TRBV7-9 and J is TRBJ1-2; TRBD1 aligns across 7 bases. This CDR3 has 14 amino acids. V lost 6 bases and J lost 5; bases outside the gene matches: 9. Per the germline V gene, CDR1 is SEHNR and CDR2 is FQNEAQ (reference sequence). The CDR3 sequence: CASSLGQATYGYTF. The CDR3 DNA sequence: TGTGCCAGCAGTCTAGGACAGGCCACATATGGCTACACCTTC.

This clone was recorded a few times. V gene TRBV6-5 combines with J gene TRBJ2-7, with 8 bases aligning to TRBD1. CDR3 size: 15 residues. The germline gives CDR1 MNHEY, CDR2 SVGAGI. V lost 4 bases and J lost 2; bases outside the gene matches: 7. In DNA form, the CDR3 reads TGTGCCAGCAGTTCCGAACCGGGACAGGCCTACGAGCAGTACTTC. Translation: CASSSEPGQAYEQYF.

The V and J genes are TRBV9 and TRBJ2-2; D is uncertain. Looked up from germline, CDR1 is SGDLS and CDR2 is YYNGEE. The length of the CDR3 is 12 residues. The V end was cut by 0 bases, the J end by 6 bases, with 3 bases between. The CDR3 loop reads CASSVAPGELFF. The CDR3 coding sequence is TGTGCCAGCAGCGTAGCTCCCGGGGAGCTGTTTTTT.

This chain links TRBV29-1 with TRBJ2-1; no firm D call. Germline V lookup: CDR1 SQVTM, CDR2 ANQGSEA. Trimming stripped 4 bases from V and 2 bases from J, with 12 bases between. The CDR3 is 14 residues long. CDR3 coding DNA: TGCAGCGTTGGGGCAGACCCTGCCTACAATGAGCAGTTCTTC. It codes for CSVGADPAYNEQFF.

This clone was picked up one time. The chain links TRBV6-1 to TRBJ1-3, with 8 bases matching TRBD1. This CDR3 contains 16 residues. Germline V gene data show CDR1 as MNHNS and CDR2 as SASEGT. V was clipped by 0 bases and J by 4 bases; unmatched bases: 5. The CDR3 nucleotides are TGTGCCAGCAGTGAAGCGCAGGGGGCGAGCGGAAACACCATATATTTT. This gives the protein CASSEAQGASGNTIYF.

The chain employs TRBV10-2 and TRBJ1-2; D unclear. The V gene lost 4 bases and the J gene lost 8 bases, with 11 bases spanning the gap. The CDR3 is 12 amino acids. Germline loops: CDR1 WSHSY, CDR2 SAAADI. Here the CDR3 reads CASSGQVSGYTF. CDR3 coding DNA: TGCGCCAGCAGTGGTCAGGTTTCCGGCTACACCTTC.

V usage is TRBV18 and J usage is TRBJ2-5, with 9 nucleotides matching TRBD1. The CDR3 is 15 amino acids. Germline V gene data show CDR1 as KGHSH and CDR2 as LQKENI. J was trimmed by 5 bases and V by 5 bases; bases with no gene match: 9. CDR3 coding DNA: TGTGCCAGCTCAAACCCGGGACAGGGTCGGGAGACCCAGTACTTC. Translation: CASSNPGQGRETQYF.

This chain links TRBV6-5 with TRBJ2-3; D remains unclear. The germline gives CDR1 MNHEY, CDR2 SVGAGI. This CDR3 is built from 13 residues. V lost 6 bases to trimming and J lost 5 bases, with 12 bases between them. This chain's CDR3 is CASSLSGEDTQYF. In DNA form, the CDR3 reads TGTGCCAGCAGCCTATCGGGTGAAGATACGCAGTATTTT.

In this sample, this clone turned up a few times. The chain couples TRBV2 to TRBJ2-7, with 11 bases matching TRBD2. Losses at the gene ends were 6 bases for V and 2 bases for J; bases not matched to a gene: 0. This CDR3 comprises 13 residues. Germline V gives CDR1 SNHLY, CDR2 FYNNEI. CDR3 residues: CASRLAGAYEQYF. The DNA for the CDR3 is TGTGCCAGCAGACTAGCGGGGGCCTACGAGCAGTACTTC.

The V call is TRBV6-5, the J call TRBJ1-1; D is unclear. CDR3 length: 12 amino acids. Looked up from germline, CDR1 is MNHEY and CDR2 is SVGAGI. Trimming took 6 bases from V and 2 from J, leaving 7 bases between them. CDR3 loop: CASSRINTEAFF. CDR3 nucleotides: TGTGCCAGCAGCCGTATTAACACTGAAGCTTTCTTT.